A single sample is the source of the 22 T cell receptor beta chains below, sequenced in a study of blood T cell repertoires in COVID-19. Method: immunoSEQ multiplex PCR; TCRdb's copy keeps in-frame clones and lacks some. The table has under 500,000 clones, around 89% seen once; the top ten hold roughly 4.3%. Sequenced input: peripheral blood. The receptors originated from a woman in her 30s with acute or convalescent COVID-19.

This chain connects TRBV19 to TRBJ1-1, with a weak D call TRBD1 (6 bases). V lost 8 bases to trimming and J lost 1 base, with 17 bases between them. Germline CDR1 and CDR2: LNHDA and SQIVND (reference sequence). The CDR3 covers 15 residues. In nucleotides, the CDR3 is TGTGCCAGTTCACAGGGCGGGCATCAGAACACTGAAGCTTTCTTT. Amino acids: CASSQGGHQNTEAFF.

This rearrangement joins TRBV18 to TRBJ1-1; D not certain. The germline V and J ends were trimmed by 1 base and 6 bases, with 18 bases remaining between them. CDR1 KGHSH and CDR2 LQKENI come from the germline V gene. The CDR3 sequence is 16 residues long. The CDR3 region has the DNA TGTGCCAGCTCACCACGGCGCGGGAACGGCTCCCCTGAAGCTTTCTTT. Residues: CASSPRRGNGSPEAFF.

The J gene is TRBJ2-1, the V gene TRBV5-1, with 10 bases identical to TRBD2. The CDR3 loop spans 15 amino acids. With V trimmed by 4 bases and J by 15 bases, 16 bases remained unmatched. Germline loops: CDR1 SGHRS, CDR2 YFSETQ. The CDR3 DNA reads as TGCGCCAGCAGCCCGGACCTTAGCGGGGGGTTGGGGCGGTTCTTC. As protein: CASSPDLSGGLGRFF.

V gene TRBV4-2 combines with J gene TRBJ2-7; tentatively, D is TRBD1 (5 bases). V was shortened by 0 bases and J by 3 bases, with 9 bases between the two germline ends. CDR3 length equals 14 residues. Germline values: CDR1 LGHNA, CDR2 YNFKEQ. The CDR3 here is CASSQEWGSYEQYF. CDR3 sequence (DNA): TGTGCCAGCAGCCAAGAATGGGGCAGCTACGAGCAGTACTTC.

This sequence joins TRBV6-5 and TRBJ1-3; D gene uncertain. Per germline, CDR1 MNHEY and CDR2 SVGAGI. The germline V and J ends were trimmed by 8 bases and 0 bases, with 14 bases remaining between them. The CDR3 covers 15 residues. In DNA form, the CDR3 reads TGTGCCAGCGTGCGAACCACCGACTCTGGAAACACCATATATTTT. Translating it yields CASVRTTDSGNTIYF.

The V gene is TRBV10-3, the J gene TRBJ2-5; weak D call: TRBD2 (5 bases). CDR1 is ENHRY and CDR2 is SYGVKD in the germline V gene. V was shortened by 2 bases and J by 5 bases, with 9 bases between the two germline ends. This CDR3 has 13 residues. In nucleotides, the CDR3 is TGTGCCATCAGTGAGCGGTCGGGGGAGACCCAGTACTTC. It encodes CAISERSGETQYF.

The V and J genes are TRBV18 and TRBJ1-2; 8 nucleotides agree with TRBD1. The germline V gene encodes CDR1 KGHSH and CDR2 LQKENI. The CDR3 covers 17 residues. Germline trimming cut 0 bases from V and 4 bases from J; bases unmatched to any gene: 10. CDR3 nucleotide sequence: TGTGCCAGCTCACCACCTGCCCCCGGACAGGGCCCCTATGGCTACACCTTC. This translates into CASSPPAPGQGPYGYTF.

This clone is a singleton in its sample. In DNA, the CDR3 is TGTGCCAGTAGTACAGGGGAATGGGGTCAAGAGACCCAGTACTTC. It encodes CASSTGEWGQETQYF. The V call is TRBV19, the J call TRBJ2-5, with TRBD1 as a possible D gene (6 bases). With 4 bases removed from V and 2 bases from J, the gap between germline ends came to 14 bases. Germline V CDR1 and CDR2: LNHDA, SQIVND (reference sequence). CDR3 size: 15 residues.

The rearrangement joins TRBV2 to TRBJ1-1, with 11 bases that match TRBD1. The CDR3 is 16 residues long. The germline CDR1 and CDR2 sequences are SNHLY and FYNNEI. With 3 bases clipped from V and 2 bases from J, the junction kept 5 bases outside the gene matches. The CDR3 sequence: CASSDLRTGGNTEAFF. CDR3 sequence (DNA): TGTGCCAGCAGTGACCTAAGGACAGGGGGCAACACTGAAGCTTTCTTT.

The chain joins TRBV6-5 to TRBJ2-7; D call uncertain. V was pared by 4 bases and J by 2 bases, with 6 bases between. The CDR3 is 12 amino acids. CDR1 is MNHEY, CDR2 SVGAGI, per germline. CDR3 in amino acids: CASSSPTYEQYF. CDR3 bases: TGTGCCAGCAGTTCCCCTACCTACGAGCAGTACTTC.

The genes are TRBV11-3 and TRBJ2-3; 7 bases match TRBD2. The CDR3 loop spans 14 amino acids. Unmatched junction bases numbered 4, after V lost 2 bases and J lost 5 bases. The germline V gene has CDR1 SGHNT and CDR2 YENEEA. In DNA, the CDR3 is TGTGCCAGCAGCTTACGGGGGGTGGGAGATACGCAGTATTTT. Translation: CASSLRGVGDTQYF. Together with reference TRBV11-3 and TRBJ2-3, the CDR3 gives the full variable domain: EAGVVQSPRYKIIEKKQPVAFWCNPISGHNTLYWYLQNLGQGPELLIRYENEEAVDDSQLPKDRFSAERLKGVDSTLKIQPAELGDSAVYLCASSLRGVGDTQYFGPGTRLTVL.

This chain connects TRBV6-5 to TRBJ1-3; D perhaps matches TRBD1 (5 bases). The V end lost 2 bases, the J end lost 2 bases, and 13 bases lay between the germline ends. The CDR3 consists of 16 residues. Germline V lookup: CDR1 MNHEY, CDR2 SVGAGI. CDR3 sequence: CASSYDGGNAGNTIYF. In DNA form, the CDR3 reads TGTGCCAGCAGTTACGACGGGGGTAACGCTGGAAACACCATATATTTT.

The V and J genes are TRBV12-3 or TRBV12-4 and TRBJ2-1; the D is unclear. Trimming removed 2 bases at V and 7 bases at J, with 6 bases between. The CDR3 sequence is 12 residues long. The CDR3 loop reads CASSLQINEQFF. The CDR3 DNA reads TGTGCCAGCAGTTTACAGATAAATGAGCAGTTCTTC.

The genes are TRBV6-2 or TRBV6-3 and TRBJ1-2, with D uncertain. Trimming pared 4 bases from V and 1 base from J, leaving 7 bases between. CDR1 is MNHEY, CDR2 SVGEGT, per germline. The CDR3 is 13 residues long. The CDR3 region has the DNA TGTGCCAGCAGTTTTGGAGTTAACTATGGCTACACCTTC. Its protein product is CASSFGVNYGYTF.

The count of this clone is one. This rearrangement joins TRBV11-2 to TRBJ2-7; TRBD1 matches at 8 bases. V shed 5 bases, J shed 5 bases, and the junction held 11 bases outside the gene matches. The CDR3 sequence is 15 residues long. Per germline, CDR1 SGHAT and CDR2 FQNNGV. The CDR3 region is CASSPWTGLANEQYF. The CDR3 DNA sequence: TGTGCCAGCAGCCCGTGGACAGGGCTGGCCAACGAGCAGTACTTC.

The chain is built from TRBV2 and TRBJ2-7; 8 nucleotides match TRBD2. The CDR3 runs to 19 residues. V dropped 1 base and J dropped 3; count of bases not matched to a gene: 17. Germline V gene sequence: CDR1 SNHLY, CDR2 FYNNEI. The CDR3 region has the DNA TGTGCCAGCAGTGAAGATTATGCGGGGGGCCCCTTTATACGCTACGAGCAGTACTTC. Amino acid sequence: CASSEDYAGGPFIRYEQYF.

V and J are TRBV4-2 and TRBJ1-1; TRBD1 might be the D (6 bases). The CDR3 has 15 amino acids. Germline CDR1 LGHNA, CDR2 YNFKEQ. Trimming shortened V by 1 base and J by 1 base, and 10 bases separated the two germline ends. In nucleotides, the CDR3 is TGTGCCAGCAGCCAAGCCAGGGGAGAGAACACTGAAGCTTTCTTT. It is translated as CASSQARGENTEAFF.

This sequence joins TRBV7-9 and TRBJ1-2; 8 bases map to TRBD1. From germline, CDR1 is SEHNR and CDR2 FQNEAQ (reference sequence). With 1 base clipped from V and 4 bases from J, the junction kept 2 bases outside the gene matches. There are 14 residues in the CDR3. In DNA form, the CDR3 reads TGTGCCAGCAGCTTAGGTGGACAGGGCTATGGCTACACCTTC. Encoded protein: CASSLGGQGYGYTF.

The chain is built from TRBV10-1 and TRBJ1-2, with 9 bases identical to TRBD1. The CDR3 totals 14 residues. From germline, CDR1 is WNHNN and CDR2 SYGVQD (reference sequence). Germline trimming cut 3 bases from V and 6 bases from J; bases unmatched to any gene: 5. The CDR3 spells CASSDGTGTNGYTF. The CDR3 DNA is TGCGCCAGCAGTGATGGGACAGGGACAAATGGCTACACCTTC.

The chain carries TRBV29-1 and TRBJ1-1; TRBD1 might be the D (6 bases). V was trimmed by 6 bases and J by 0 bases, leaving 11 bases between them. CDR1 is SQVTM, CDR2 ANQGSEA, per germline. The CDR3 runs 13 residues. The CDR3 DNA sequence: TGCAGCGTAAGGACAGACATGAACACTGAAGCTTTCTTT. This codes for CSVRTDMNTEAFF.

The CDR3 DNA is TGTGCCAGCAGTGAAGGGACAGGGGTCTCCGGGGAGCTGTTTTTT. The encoded protein is CASSEGTGVSGELFF. This sequence joins TRBV7-3 and TRBJ2-2; 10 nucleotides line up with TRBD1. CDR3 length: 15 amino acids. CDR1 and CDR2 (germline): SGHTA, FQGTGA. Trimming took 6 bases from V and 6 from J; bases not matched to a gene: 7.

The chain uses TRBV19 and TRBJ1-1; D possibly corresponds to TRBD1 (6 bases). CDR3 length: 15 amino acids. V dropped 5 bases and J dropped 6 bases, with 19 bases sitting between them. The germline gives CDR1 LNHDA, CDR2 SQIVND (reference sequence). The CDR3 nucleotides read TGTGCCAGTAGTCCGGTGGGGGGGGCGGCGGCTGAAGCTTTCTTT. As protein: CASSPVGGAAAEAFF.